This TCR beta chain was documented in a study of tumor T cells in aggressive B-cell lymphoma. The CDR3 runs to 17 residues. J gave up 7 bases and V 7 bases, and 16 bases lay outside the gene matches. The V gene's germline CDR1 is LNHDA and CDR2 SQIVND (reference sequence). Assay used: immunoSEQ multiplex PCR; TCRdb lists only in-frame clones, some missing. The data show around 8,400 clones, around 86% seen once. The chain recombines TRBV19 with TRBJ1-5; 10 positions agree with TRBD1. Material: tumor tissue. The sequence was collected from an adult with diffuse large B cell lymphoma. This CDR3 is CASTLGTGEIGGQPQHF. CDR3 DNA: TGTGCCAGTACCCTGGGGACAGGGGAGATTGGAGGGCAGCCCCAGCATTTT.